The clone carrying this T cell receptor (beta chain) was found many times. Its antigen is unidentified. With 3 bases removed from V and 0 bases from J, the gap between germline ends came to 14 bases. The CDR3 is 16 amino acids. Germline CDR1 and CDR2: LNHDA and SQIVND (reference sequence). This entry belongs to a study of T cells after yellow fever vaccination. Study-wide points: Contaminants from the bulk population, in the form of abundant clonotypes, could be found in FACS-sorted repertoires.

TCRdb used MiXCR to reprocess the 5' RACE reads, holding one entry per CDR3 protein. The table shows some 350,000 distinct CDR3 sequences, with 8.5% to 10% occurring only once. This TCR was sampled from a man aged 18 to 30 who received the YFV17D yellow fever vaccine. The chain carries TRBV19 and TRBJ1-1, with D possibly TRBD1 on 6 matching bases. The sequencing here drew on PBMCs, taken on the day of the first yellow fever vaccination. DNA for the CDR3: TGTGCCAGTAGTATGTATGCCGGACAGATGAACACTGAAGCTTTCTTT. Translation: CASSMYAGQMNTEAFF.